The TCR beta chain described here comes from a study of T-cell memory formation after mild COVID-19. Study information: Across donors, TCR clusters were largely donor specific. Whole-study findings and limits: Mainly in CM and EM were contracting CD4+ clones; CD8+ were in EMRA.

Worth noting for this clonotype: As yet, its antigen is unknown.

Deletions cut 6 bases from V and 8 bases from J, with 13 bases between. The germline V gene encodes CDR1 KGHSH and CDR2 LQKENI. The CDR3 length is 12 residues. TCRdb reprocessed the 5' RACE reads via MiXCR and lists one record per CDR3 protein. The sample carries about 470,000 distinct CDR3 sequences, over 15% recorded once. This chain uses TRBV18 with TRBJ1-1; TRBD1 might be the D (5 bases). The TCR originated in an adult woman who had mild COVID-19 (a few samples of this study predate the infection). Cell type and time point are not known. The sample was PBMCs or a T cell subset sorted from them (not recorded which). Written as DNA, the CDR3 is TGTGCCAGCTCGCCGGGACGTCGGGAAGCTTTCTTT. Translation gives CASSPGRREAFF.